Listed below are T cell receptor beta chains from one sample, sequenced in a study of CD8+ T cells in alopecia areata. Measured with immunoSEQ multiplex PCR; TCRdb has only the in-frame clones, and not every one. The data contain some 12,000 clones, approximately 55% of them singletons. Material for sequencing was skin. These receptors all come from a human donor with alopecia areata. Both conserved end residues are part of each CDR3. Fields, in order: clone size, V gene, D gene, J gene, CDR3 protein, CDR3 DNA. D genes are given only for firm matches. The size of a clone is reported for some rows only, either as once, few or many, or as a class for expanded clones.

abundance: few
v_gene: TRBV7-2
d_gene: TRBD2
j_gene: TRBJ2-5
CDR3aa: CASSLGTSGNSETQYF
CDR3nt: TGTGCCAGCAGCTTGGGGACTAGCGGGAATTCGGAGACCCAGTACTTC

abundance: NA
v_gene: TRBV18
d_gene: NA
j_gene: TRBJ2-7
CDR3aa: CASSPGDGPYEQYF
CDR3nt: TGTGCCAGCTCACCCGGGGACGGTCCCTACGAGCAGTACTTC

abundance: few
v_gene: TRBV7-3
d_gene: NA
j_gene: TRBJ2-1
CDR3aa: CASSSGTQQFF
CDR3nt: TGTGCCAGCAGCTCAGGGACTCAGCAGTTCTTC

abundance: medium-sized
v_gene: TRBV7-2
d_gene: NA
j_gene: TRBJ2-1
CDR3aa: CASDFWGRPNNEQFF
CDR3nt: TGTGCCAGCGACTTTTGGGGGAGGCCCAACAATGAGCAGTTCTTC

abundance: NA
v_gene: TRBV7-2
d_gene: TRBD2
j_gene: TRBJ2-7
CDR3aa: CASSLAVTSGYEQYF
CDR3nt: TGTGCCAGCAGCTTAGCGGTGACTAGCGGGTACGAGCAGTACTTC

abundance: NA
v_gene: TRBV19
d_gene: NA
j_gene: TRBJ2-1
CDR3aa: CASGAGLDYNEQFF
CDR3nt: TGTGCCAGTGGAGCAGGACTGGATTACAATGAGCAGTTCTTC

abundance: NA
v_gene: TRBV5-8
d_gene: NA
j_gene: TRBJ2-3
CDR3aa: CASSLGGSGEETDAQYF
CDR3nt: TGTGCCAGCAGCTTGGGGGGGAGTGGGGAAGAAACAGATGCGCAGTATTTT

abundance: NA
v_gene: TRBV27
d_gene: NA
j_gene: TRBJ1-1
CDR3aa: CASSLLVGTEAFF
CDR3nt: TGTGCCAGCAGTTTATTAGTGGGCACTGAAGCTTTCTTT

abundance: few
v_gene: TRBV7-3
d_gene: NA
j_gene: TRBJ1-3
CDR3aa: CASSLTPPDLNGNTIYF
CDR3nt: TGTGCCAGCAGCTTAACCCCGCCGGACCTTAACGGAAACACCATATATTTT

abundance: NA
v_gene: TRBV4-3
d_gene: NA
j_gene: TRBJ2-2
CDR3aa: CASSGRLQGPNTGELFF
CDR3nt: TGCGCCAGCTCAGGGAGACTTCAGGGACCGAACACCGGGGAGCTGTTTTTT

abundance: few
v_gene: TRBV10-3
d_gene: NA
j_gene: TRBJ2-7
CDR3aa: CAVGGLYEQYF
CDR3nt: TGTGCTGTTGGGGGCCTCTACGAGCAGTACTTC

abundance: NA
v_gene: TRBV19
d_gene: NA
j_gene: TRBJ2-1
CDR3aa: CASSSEGADSYNEQFF
CDR3nt: TGTGCCAGTAGCTCGGAGGGCGCAGACTCCTACAATGAGCAGTTCTTC

abundance: NA
v_gene: TRBV7-9
d_gene: NA
j_gene: TRBJ2-7
CDR3aa: CASSFISGGGRYEQYF
CDR3nt: TGTGCCAGCAGCTTTATAAGCGGAGGGGGCCGGTACGAGCAGTACTTC

abundance: NA
v_gene: TRBV5-1
d_gene: TRBD1
j_gene: TRBJ2-7
CDR3aa: CASSDRDRSYEQYF
CDR3nt: TGCGCCAGCAGCGACCGGGACAGGTCCTACGAGCAGTACTTC

abundance: NA
v_gene: TRBV29-1
d_gene: NA
j_gene: TRBJ2-3
CDR3aa: CSVADRADTQYF
CDR3nt: TGCAGCGTTGCGGACCGGGCAGATACGCAGTATTTT

abundance: NA
v_gene: TRBV27
d_gene: NA
j_gene: TRBJ1-4
CDR3aa: CASSLLYGQKLFF
CDR3nt: TGTGCCAGCAGTTTACTGTACGGCCAGAAACTGTTTTTT

abundance: NA
v_gene: TRBV15
d_gene: NA
j_gene: TRBJ2-1
CDR3aa: CATSSQQGEDEQFF
CDR3nt: TGTGCCACCAGCAGCCAACAAGGGGAAGATGAGCAGTTCTTC

abundance: NA
v_gene: TRBV9
d_gene: NA
j_gene: TRBJ2-1
CDR3aa: CASSQDPENEQFF
CDR3nt: TGTGCCAGCAGCCAAGATCCCGAAAATGAGCAGTTCTTC

abundance: NA
v_gene: TRBV27
d_gene: NA
j_gene: TRBJ1-5
CDR3aa: CASSPGISQPQHF
CDR3nt: TGTGCCAGCAGTCCGGGGATCTCTCAGCCCCAGCATTTT

abundance: NA
v_gene: TRBV2
d_gene: TRBD1
j_gene: TRBJ2-1
CDR3aa: CASSTPQGEGTYNEQFF
CDR3nt: TGTGCCAGCTCTACGCCCCAGGGGGAAGGGACCTACAATGAGCAGTTCTTC

abundance: few
v_gene: TRBV7-2
d_gene: NA
j_gene: TRBJ2-5
CDR3aa: CASSSQTSLRETQYF
CDR3nt: TGTGCCAGCAGCTCCCAGACTAGTTTGCGAGAGACCCAGTACTTC

abundance: NA
v_gene: TRBV27
d_gene: NA
j_gene: TRBJ2-2
CDR3aa: CASSLLTPLGNTGELFF
CDR3nt: TGTGCCAGCAGTTTATTGACACCCTTGGGGAACACCGGGGAGCTGTTTTTT

abundance: few
v_gene: TRBV29-1
d_gene: NA
j_gene: TRBJ2-1
CDR3aa: CSVQGGIYNEQFF
CDR3nt: TGCAGCGTTCAAGGGGGGATCTACAATGAGCAGTTCTTC

abundance: NA
v_gene: TRBV9
d_gene: NA
j_gene: TRBJ2-7
CDR3aa: CASSVGEASSFYEQYF
CDR3nt: TGTGCCAGCAGCGTAGGGGAAGCGAGTTCTTTCTACGAGCAGTACTTC

abundance: NA
v_gene: TRBV28
d_gene: NA
j_gene: TRBJ2-7
CDR3aa: CASSSRGPTLNYEQYF
CDR3nt: TGTGCCAGCAGTTCAAGGGGACCCACCCTCAACTACGAGCAGTACTTC

abundance: NA
v_gene: TRBV27
d_gene: NA
j_gene: TRBJ2-7
CDR3aa: CASSPSVEQYF
CDR3nt: TGTGCCAGCAGTCCATCAGTTGAGCAGTACTTC

abundance: NA
v_gene: TRBV7-2
d_gene: NA
j_gene: TRBJ2-5
CDR3aa: CASSFPRSAGQETQYF
CDR3nt: TGTGCCAGCAGCTTTCCAAGATCGGCAGGGCAAGAGACCCAGTACTTC

abundance: NA
v_gene: TRBV19
d_gene: NA
j_gene: TRBJ2-5
CDR3aa: CASRDRMEGAQYF
CDR3nt: TGTGCCAGTAGGGACAGAATGGAGGGGGCCCAGTACTTC

abundance: NA
v_gene: TRBV2
d_gene: TRBD2
j_gene: TRBJ2-3
CDR3aa: CASIGLATTDTQYF
CDR3nt: TGTGCCAGCATCGGACTAGCTACGACAGATACGCAGTATTTT

abundance: once
v_gene: TRBV7-2
d_gene: TRBD1
j_gene: TRBJ1-1
CDR3aa: CACPYRTGRTEAFF
CDR3nt: TGTGCCTGCCCCTACCGGACAGGGAGGACTGAAGCTTTCTTT

abundance: NA
v_gene: TRBV5-4
d_gene: TRBD2
j_gene: TRBJ2-1
CDR3aa: CASSYKRGSGSSYNEQFF
CDR3nt: TGTGCCAGCAGCTACAAGCGGGGAAGCGGGAGCTCCTACAATGAGCAGTTCTTC

abundance: NA
v_gene: TRBV6-6
d_gene: TRBD2
j_gene: TRBJ2-7
CDR3aa: CASSYSRDGGDEQYF
CDR3nt: TGTGCCAGCAGTTACTCGCGCGATGGGGGGGACGAGCAGTACTTC

abundance: NA
v_gene: TRBV4-3
d_gene: TRBD2
j_gene: TRBJ2-1
CDR3aa: CASSQGGGRSNEQFF
CDR3nt: TGCGCCAGCAGCCAAGGTGGCGGGAGGTCTAATGAGCAGTTCTTC

abundance: once
v_gene: TRBV5-8
d_gene: TRBD2
j_gene: TRBJ2-5
CDR3aa: CASSVGLAGGETQYF
CDR3nt: TGTGCCAGCAGCGTTGGACTAGCGGGAGGCGAGACCCAGTACTTC

abundance: NA
v_gene: TRBV20-1
d_gene: NA
j_gene: TRBJ2-1
CDR3aa: CSASSDNEQFF
CDR3nt: TGCAGTGCTAGTTCCGACAATGAGCAGTTCTTC

abundance: NA
v_gene: TRBV27
d_gene: NA
j_gene: TRBJ1-2
CDR3aa: CASSSLTSPWSGYTF
CDR3nt: TGTGCCAGCAGTTCCCTGACCTCCCCGTGGTCTGGCTACACCTTC

abundance: NA
v_gene: TRBV6-6
d_gene: NA
j_gene: TRBJ2-1
CDR3aa: CASSYAGAGNEQFF
CDR3nt: TGTGCCAGCAGTTATGCGGGCGCGGGCAATGAGCAGTTCTTC

abundance: NA
v_gene: TRBV5-4
d_gene: TRBD2
j_gene: TRBJ2-1
CDR3aa: CASSQTSGRSVAYNEQFF
CDR3nt: TGTGCCAGCAGCCAGACTAGCGGGAGATCGGTCGCCTACAATGAGCAGTTCTTC

abundance: NA
v_gene: TRBV2
d_gene: NA
j_gene: TRBJ1-5
CDR3aa: CASSEELQPQHF
CDR3nt: TGTGCCAGCAGTGAAGAGCTTCAGCCCCAGCATTTT

abundance: NA
v_gene: TRBV29-1
d_gene: NA
j_gene: TRBJ1-5
CDR3aa: CSVAPGDSNQPQHF
CDR3nt: TGCAGCGTTGCTCCAGGGGATAGCAATCAGCCCCAGCATTTT